This TCR beta chain was recovered during a study of cytomegalovirus exposure and HLA in healthy donors. General study results and limits: Productive rates of about 90% or about 30% were seen for most TCR beta V segments in an earlier analysis. Cytomegalovirus-associated status was assigned to about 180 TCR beta chains.

Concerning this clone: Its specificity is unknown.

Sampled while nominally healthy, donors likely had unrecorded immune exposures. 60 Vbeta and 13 Jbeta primers were used in PCR. The table came from immunoSEQ multiplex PCR; TCRdb's copy has only in-frame clones and leaves some out. The repertoire has about 180,000 clones, around 82% of them found once; the top ten carry around 5.4%. Per the germline V gene, CDR1 is SGHVS and CDR2 is FQNEAQ. This CDR3 is 12 amino acids long. V was clipped by 3 bases and J by 5 bases, with 7 bases between them. The receptor was isolated from a man aged 35 to 55 in good health and CMV-seronegative. V usage is TRBV7-8 and J usage is TRBJ1-1; D is uncertain. Sequenced input: PBMCs. Written as DNA, the CDR3 is TGTGCCAGCAGCTTGTCCCCGACTGAAGCTTTCTTT. This translates into CASSLSPTEAFF. Variable domain in full (rest from reference TRBV7-8 and TRBJ1-1): GAGVSQSPRYKVAKRGQDVALRCDPISGHVSLFWYQQALGQGPEFLTYFQNEAQLDKSGLPSDRFFAERPEGSVSTLKIQRTQQEDSAVYLCASSLSPTEAFFGQGTRLTVV.